This T cell receptor beta chain was profiled in a study of blood T cell repertoires in COVID-19. About the research overall: Whether acute or convalescent, the COVID-19 samples came from the United States, Italy and Spain. PBMCs, B-cell-depleted T cells, or T cells provided the cDNA or gDNA that made up the material.

In Seattle, patients joined the study during active infection and were tracked longitudinally. This clone came up once. V lost 3 bases and J lost 1, with 11 bases in between. Germline V gene data show CDR1 as SGHTS and CDR2 as YDEGEE. This CDR3 region has 16 residues. Per the authors' pipeline: Counts of nucleated cells, estimated from reference gene primer amplification, were obtained. Profiled with immunoSEQ multiplex PCR; TCRdb holds only in-frame clones, not every one. D and trimming come from the DNA, and the V and J calls and clone size come from that table. The table lists a few hundred thousand clones, around 80% of them singletons.

The chain joins TRBV5-8 to TRBJ1-6; no clear D. The TCR was taken from a woman under 40 with COVID-19, enrolled during active disease. The sample taken for sequencing was peripheral blood. This CDR3 reads CASSSPRISYNSPLHF. CDR3 sequence (DNA): TGTGCCAGCAGCTCCCCGAGGATTTCCTATAATTCACCCCTCCACTTT.